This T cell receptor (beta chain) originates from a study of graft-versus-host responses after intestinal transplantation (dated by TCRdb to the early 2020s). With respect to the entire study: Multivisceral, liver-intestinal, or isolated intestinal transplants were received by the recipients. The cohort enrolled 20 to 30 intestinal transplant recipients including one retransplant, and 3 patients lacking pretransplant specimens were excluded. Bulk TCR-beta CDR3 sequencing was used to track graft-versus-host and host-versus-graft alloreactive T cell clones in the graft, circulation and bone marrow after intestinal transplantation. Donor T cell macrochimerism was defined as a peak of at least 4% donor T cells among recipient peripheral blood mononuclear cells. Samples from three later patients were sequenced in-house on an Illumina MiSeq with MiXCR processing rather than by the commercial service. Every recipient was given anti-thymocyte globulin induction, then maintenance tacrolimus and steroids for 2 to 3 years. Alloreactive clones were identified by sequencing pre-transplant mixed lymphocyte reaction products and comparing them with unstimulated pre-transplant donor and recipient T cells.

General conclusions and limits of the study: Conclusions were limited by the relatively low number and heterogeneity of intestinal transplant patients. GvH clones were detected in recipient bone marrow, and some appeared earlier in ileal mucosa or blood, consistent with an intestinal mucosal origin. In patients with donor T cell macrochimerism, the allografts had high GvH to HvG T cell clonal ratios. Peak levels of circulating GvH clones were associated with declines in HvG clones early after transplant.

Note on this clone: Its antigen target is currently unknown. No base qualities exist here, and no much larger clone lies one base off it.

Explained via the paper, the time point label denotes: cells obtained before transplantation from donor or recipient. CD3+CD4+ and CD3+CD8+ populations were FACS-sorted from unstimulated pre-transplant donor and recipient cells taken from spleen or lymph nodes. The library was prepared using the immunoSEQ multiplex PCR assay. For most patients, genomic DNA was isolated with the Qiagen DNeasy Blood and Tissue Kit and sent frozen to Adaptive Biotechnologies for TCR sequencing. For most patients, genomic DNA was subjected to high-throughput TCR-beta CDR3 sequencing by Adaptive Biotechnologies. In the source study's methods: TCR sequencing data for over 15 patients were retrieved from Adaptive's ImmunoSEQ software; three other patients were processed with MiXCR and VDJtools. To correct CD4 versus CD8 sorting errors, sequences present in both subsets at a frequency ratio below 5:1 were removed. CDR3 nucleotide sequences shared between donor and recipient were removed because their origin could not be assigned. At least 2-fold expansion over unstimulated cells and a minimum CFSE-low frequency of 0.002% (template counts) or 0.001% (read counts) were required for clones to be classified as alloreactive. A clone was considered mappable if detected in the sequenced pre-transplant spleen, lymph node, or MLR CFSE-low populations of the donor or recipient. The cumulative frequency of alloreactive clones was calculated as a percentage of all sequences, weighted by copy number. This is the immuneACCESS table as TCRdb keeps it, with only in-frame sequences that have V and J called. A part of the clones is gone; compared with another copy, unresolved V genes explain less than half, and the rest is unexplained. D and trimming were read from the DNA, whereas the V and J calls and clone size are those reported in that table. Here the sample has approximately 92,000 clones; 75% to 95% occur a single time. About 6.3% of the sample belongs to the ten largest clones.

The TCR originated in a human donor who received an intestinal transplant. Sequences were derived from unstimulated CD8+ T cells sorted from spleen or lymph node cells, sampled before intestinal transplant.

CDR3 loop: CASIDGQSKETQYF. The nucleotides read TGCGCCAGCATCGACGGACAGAGTAAAGAGACCCAGTACTTC. The rearrangement combines TRBV10-2 with TRBJ2-5; the D region possibly corresponds to TRBD1 (6 bases align). From its cysteine to its phenylalanine, the CDR3 spans 14 amino acids. This entry keeps only the CDR3 DNA: 42 bases, framed from base 1. Trimming at the junction amounts to 7 bases on V and 3 bases on J, and the germline ends lie 15 bases apart. The germline V gene supplies CDR1 WSHSY and CDR2 SAAADI.